A single sample is the source of the 11 T cell receptor beta chains below, sequenced in a study of T cells in Graves' hyperthyroidism and ophthalmopathy (dated by TCRdb to between 2018 and 2021). Library prep was done by multiplex PCR. TCRdb names Illumina HiSeq 2000 as the instrument used. TCR beta CDR3 regions were amplified from RNA transcripts. For the first round of RT-PCR on the TCR CDR3, the HTBI primer set was used together with the Qiagen OneStep RT-PCR kit. TCRdb trimmed the raw reads at Q25, called clones with MiXCR and kept productive beta chains. Records with the same CDR3 protein are collapsed into one entry carrying the most frequent genes and DNA. Counted in this sample were hundreds of thousands of distinct CDR3 sequences; roughly 40% of them appeared once. The ten largest clones take up 7.5% to 9.5% of the sample. The specimen was blood. The source of these receptors is a man between 18 and 29 years old with Graves' hyperthyroidism.

The chain employs TRBV5-1 and TRBJ2-7, with TRBD2 matching over 9 bases. Trimming cost V 4 bases and J 5 bases; bases outside gene matches: 7. This CDR3 is built from 14 residues. Germline CDR1 is SGHRS and CDR2 is YFSETQ. CDR3 bases: TGCGCCAGCAGCGGCTCGGGACTAGCCCACGAGCAGTACTTC. As protein: CASSGSGLAHEQYF.

In the case of this clonotype: Given a much more abundant clone one base away, this may be a read error. V and J are TRBV9 and TRBJ1-1; D is uncertain. The CDR3 runs 15 residues. Germline values: CDR1 SGDLS, CDR2 YYNGEE. In DNA form, the CDR3 reads TGTGCCGGCAGCGTAGATGAACAGACGAACACTGAAGCTTTCTTT. As protein: CAGSVDEQTNTEAFF.

About this clonotype: Being one base from a much bigger clone, this may be a read error. The J gene is TRBJ1-1, the V gene TRBV10-3; 9 bases agree with TRBD1. J lost 2 bases, V lost 7 bases, and 11 bases had no gene match. This CDR3 spans 16 amino acids. Germline V gives CDR1 ENHRY, CDR2 SYGVKD. The CDR3 nucleotides read TGTGCCATCACCAGAATACAGGGGGCCAGCAACACTGAAGCTTTCTTT. As protein: CAITRIQGASNTEAFF.

This clonotype was found a few times. The chain joins TRBV10-3 to TRBJ2-2; 10 bases agree with TRBD2. The CDR3 runs to 17 residues. Trimming cost V 1 base and J 7 bases; bases outside gene matches: 9. Germline CDR1 reads ENHRY; CDR2 reads SYGVKD. This chain's CDR3 is CAISELTASGGVGELFF. CDR3 DNA sequence: TGTGCCATCAGTGAGTTAACGGCTAGCGGGGGCGTCGGGGAGCTGTTTTTT.

This clonotype was counted only a few times. The V gene is TRBV7-3, the J gene TRBJ1-3, with no clear D. Trimming shortened V by 4 bases and J by 2 bases, and 6 bases separated the two germline ends. The germline V gene encodes CDR1 SGHTA and CDR2 FQGTGA. CDR3 length: 13 amino acids. The CDR3 DNA reads as TGTGCCAGCAGCTCCCAGCCTGGAAACACCATATATTTT. Translation gives CASSSQPGNTIYF.

The V call is TRBV15, the J call TRBJ2-2; D not certain. The germline V gene has CDR1 LNHNV and CDR2 YYDKDF (reference sequence). The length of the CDR3 is 15 residues. The V end lost 5 bases, the J end lost 4 bases, and 14 bases lay between the germline ends. The CDR3 DNA reads as TGTGCCACCAGCCCACCGGACCCCCGCACCGGGGAGCTGTTTTTT. Amino acids: CATSPPDPRTGELFF.

This chain connects TRBV7-9 to TRBJ2-7, with D unclear. The CDR3 covers 12 residues. V was cut by 5 bases and J by 3 bases, with 8 bases left in between. CDR1 SEHNR and CDR2 FQNEAQ come from the germline V gene (reference sequence). In nucleotides, the CDR3 is TGTGCCAGCAGCATAATACACTACGAGCAGTACTTC. It yields the protein CASSIIHYEQYF.

The CDR3 sequence is CASSFLRGTEAFF. DNA of the CDR3: TGTGCCAGCAGTTTCCTAAGGGGCACTGAAGCTTTCTTT. J is TRBJ1-1 and V is TRBV6-1, with D possibly matching TRBD1 (5 bases). CDR1 is MNHNS and CDR2 is SASEGT in the germline V gene. This CDR3 is built from 13 residues. V was cut by 5 bases and J by 4 bases, with 11 bases left in between.

This clonotype occurred a few times. The rearrangement joins TRBV6-5 to TRBJ1-2; D is unresolved. The V end was cut by 8 bases, the J end by 4 bases, with 11 bases between. The CDR3 covers 12 residues. The germline gives CDR1 MNHEY, CDR2 SVGAGI. The CDR3: CASGPDLYGYTF. Written as DNA, the CDR3 is TGTGCCAGCGGGCCGGATCTCTATGGCTACACCTTC.

The genes are TRBV20-1 and TRBJ2-7, with D perhaps matching TRBD2 (5 bases). The CDR3 is 13 amino acids. CDR1 is DFQATT and CDR2 is SNEGSKA in the germline V gene (reference sequence). V lost 6 bases to trimming and J lost 0 bases, with 12 bases between them. The CDR3 loop reads CSAPPGGSYEQYF. The CDR3 nucleotides are TGCAGTGCCCCGCCCGGAGGCTCCTACGAGCAGTACTTC.

In this sample, this clonotype turned up a few times. The chain is built from TRBV5-6 and TRBJ1-4, with 7 bases matching TRBD1. Trimming took 0 bases from V and 7 from J; bases not matched to a gene: 6. CDR3 length equals 15 residues. The germline V gene has CDR1 SGHDT and CDR2 YYEEEE. The CDR3 DNA reads as TGTGCCAGCAGCTTGGCTCCCACAGGGGTTGAAAAACTGTTTTTT. It yields the protein CASSLAPTGVEKLFF.